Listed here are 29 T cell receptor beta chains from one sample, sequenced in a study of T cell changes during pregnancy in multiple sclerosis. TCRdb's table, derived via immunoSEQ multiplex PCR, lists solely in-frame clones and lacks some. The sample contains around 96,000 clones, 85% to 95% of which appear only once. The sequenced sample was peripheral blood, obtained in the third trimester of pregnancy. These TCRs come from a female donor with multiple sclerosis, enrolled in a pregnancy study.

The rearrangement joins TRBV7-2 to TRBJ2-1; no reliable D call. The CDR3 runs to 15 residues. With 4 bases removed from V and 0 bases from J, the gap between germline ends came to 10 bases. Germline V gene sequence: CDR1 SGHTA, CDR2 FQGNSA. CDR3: CASSSSPSSYNEQFF. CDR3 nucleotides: TGTGCCAGCAGCTCCTCCCCGAGCTCCTACAATGAGCAGTTCTTC.

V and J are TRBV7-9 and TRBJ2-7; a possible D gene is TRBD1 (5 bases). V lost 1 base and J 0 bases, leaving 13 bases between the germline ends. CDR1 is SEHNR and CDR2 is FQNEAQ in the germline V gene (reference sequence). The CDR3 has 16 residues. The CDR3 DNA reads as TGTGCCAGCAGCTTAGTACAGGTCACCCGCTCCTACGAGCAGTACTTC. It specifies CASSLVQVTRSYEQYF.

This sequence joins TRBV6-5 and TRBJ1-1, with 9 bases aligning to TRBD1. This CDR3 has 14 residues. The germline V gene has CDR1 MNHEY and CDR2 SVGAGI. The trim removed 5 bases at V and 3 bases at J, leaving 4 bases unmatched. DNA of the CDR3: TGTGCCAGCAGTCAACAGGGGGCGCACACTGAAGCTTTCTTT. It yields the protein CASSQQGAHTEAFF.

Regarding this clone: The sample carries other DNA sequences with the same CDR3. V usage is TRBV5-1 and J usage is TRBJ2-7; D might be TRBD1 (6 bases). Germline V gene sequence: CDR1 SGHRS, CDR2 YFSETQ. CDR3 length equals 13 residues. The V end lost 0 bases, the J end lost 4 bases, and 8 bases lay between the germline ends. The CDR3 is CASSLVQGYEQYF. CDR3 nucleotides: TGCGCCAGCAGCTTGGTACAGGGTTACGAGCAGTACTTC.

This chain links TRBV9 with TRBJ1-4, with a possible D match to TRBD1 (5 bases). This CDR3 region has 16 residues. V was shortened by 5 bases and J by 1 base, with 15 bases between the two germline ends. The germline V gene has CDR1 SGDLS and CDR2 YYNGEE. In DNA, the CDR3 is TGTGCCAGCAGTTCAGGGCTTGGGGAAACTAATGAAAAACTGTTTTTT. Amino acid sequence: CASSSGLGETNEKLFF.

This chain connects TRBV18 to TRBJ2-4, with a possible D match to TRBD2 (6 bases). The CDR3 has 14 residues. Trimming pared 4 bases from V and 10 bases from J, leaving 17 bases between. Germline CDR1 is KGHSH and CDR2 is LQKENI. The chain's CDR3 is CASSLNREKGIQYF. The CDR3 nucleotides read TGTGCCAGCTCACTAAACCGGGAGAAAGGGATTCAGTACTTC.

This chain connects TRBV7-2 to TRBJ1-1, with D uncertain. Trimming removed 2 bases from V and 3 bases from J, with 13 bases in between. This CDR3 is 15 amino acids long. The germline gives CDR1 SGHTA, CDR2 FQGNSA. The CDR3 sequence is CASSLTPGGHTEAFF. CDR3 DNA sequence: TGTGCCAGCAGCTTAACTCCCGGTGGGCACACTGAAGCTTTCTTT.

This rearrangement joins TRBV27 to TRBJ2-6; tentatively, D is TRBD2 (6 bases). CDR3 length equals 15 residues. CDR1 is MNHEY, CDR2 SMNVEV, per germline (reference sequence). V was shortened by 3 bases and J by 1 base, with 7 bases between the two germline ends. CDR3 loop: CASSFGGSGANVLTF. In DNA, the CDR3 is TGTGCCAGCAGTTTCGGGGGTTCTGGGGCCAACGTCCTGACTTTC.

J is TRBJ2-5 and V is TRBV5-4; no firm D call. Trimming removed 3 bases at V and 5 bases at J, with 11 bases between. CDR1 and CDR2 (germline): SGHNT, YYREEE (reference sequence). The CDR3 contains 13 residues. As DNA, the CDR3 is TGTGCCAGCAGCTGGGCCCTTGGGGAGACCCAGTACTTC. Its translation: CASSWALGETQYF.

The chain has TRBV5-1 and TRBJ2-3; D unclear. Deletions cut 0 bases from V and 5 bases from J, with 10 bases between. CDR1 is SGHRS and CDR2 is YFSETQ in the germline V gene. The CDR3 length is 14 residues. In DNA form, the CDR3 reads TGCGCCAGCAGCTTGGCCAAACCGGGAGATACGCAGTATTTT. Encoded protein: CASSLAKPGDTQYF.

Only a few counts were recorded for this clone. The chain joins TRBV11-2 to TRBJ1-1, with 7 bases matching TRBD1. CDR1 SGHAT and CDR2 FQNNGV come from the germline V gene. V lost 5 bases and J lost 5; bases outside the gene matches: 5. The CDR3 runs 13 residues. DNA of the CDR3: TGTGCCAGCAGCGAGGGGGCGGGGACTGAAGCTTTCTTT. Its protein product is CASSEGAGTEAFF.

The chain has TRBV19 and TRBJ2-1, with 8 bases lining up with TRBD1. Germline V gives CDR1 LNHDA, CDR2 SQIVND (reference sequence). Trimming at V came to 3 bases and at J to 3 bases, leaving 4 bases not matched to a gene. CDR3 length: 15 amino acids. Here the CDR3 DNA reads TGTGCCAGTAGTATCGGACAGGGAGGCTACAATGAGCAGTTCTTC. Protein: CASSIGQGGYNEQFF.

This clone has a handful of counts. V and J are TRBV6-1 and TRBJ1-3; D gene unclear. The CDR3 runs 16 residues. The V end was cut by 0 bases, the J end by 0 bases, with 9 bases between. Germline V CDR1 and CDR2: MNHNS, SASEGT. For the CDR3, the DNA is TGTGCCAGCAGTGAAGCGCCCGACAACTCTGGAAACACCATATATTTT. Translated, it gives CASSEAPDNSGNTIYF.

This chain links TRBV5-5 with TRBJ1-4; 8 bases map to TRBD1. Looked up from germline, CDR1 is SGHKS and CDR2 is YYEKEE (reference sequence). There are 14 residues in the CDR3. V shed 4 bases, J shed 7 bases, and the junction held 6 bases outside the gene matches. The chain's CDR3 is CASSDVTGVEKLFF. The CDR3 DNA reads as TGTGCCAGCAGCGATGTGACAGGGGTTGAAAAACTGTTTTTT.

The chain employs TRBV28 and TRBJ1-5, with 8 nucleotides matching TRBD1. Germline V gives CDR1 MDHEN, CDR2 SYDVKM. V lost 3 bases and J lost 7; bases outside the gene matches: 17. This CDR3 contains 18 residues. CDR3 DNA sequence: TGTGCCAGCAGTTTTAATAAGGTGGACAGGGAGTTTGGACAGCCCCAGCATTTT. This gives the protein CASSFNKVDREFGQPQHF.

This chain's CDR3 is CATSREQGPYEQYF. The CDR3 DNA sequence: TGTGCCACCAGCAGAGAACAGGGCCCCTACGAGCAGTACTTC. The chain carries TRBV15 and TRBJ2-7, with D possibly TRBD1 on 6 matching bases. CDR3 length: 14 residues. V lost 0 bases and J lost 2, with 8 bases in between. Looked up from germline, CDR1 is LNHNV and CDR2 is YYDKDF (reference sequence). Supplemented by reference TRBV15 and TRBJ2-7, the full variable domain reads DAMVIQNPRYQVTQFGKPVTLSCSQTLNHNVMYWYQQKSSQAPKLLFHYYDKDFNNEADTPDNFQSRRPNTSFCFLDIRSPGLGDTAMYLCATSREQGPYEQYFGPGTRLTVT.

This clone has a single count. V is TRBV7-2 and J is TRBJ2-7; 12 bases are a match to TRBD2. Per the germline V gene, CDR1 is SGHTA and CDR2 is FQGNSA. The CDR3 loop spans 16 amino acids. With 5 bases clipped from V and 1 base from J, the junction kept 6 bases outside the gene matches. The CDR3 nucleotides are TGTGCCAGCAGCGCCGTGGGACTAGCGGGTTCCTACGAGCAGTACTTC. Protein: CASSAVGLAGSYEQYF.

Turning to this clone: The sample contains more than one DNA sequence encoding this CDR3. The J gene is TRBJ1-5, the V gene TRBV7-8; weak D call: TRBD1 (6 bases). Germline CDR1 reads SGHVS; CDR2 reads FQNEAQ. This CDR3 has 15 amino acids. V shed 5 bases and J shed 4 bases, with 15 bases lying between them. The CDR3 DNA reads TGTGCCAGCAGCCTTGACAGGACAGAAAATCAGCCCCAGCATTTT. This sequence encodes CASSLDRTENQPQHF.

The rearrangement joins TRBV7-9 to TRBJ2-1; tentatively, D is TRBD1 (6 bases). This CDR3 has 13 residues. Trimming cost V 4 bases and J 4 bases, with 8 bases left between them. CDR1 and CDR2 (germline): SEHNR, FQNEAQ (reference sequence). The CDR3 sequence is CASSSGTYNEQFF. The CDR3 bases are TGTGCCAGCAGCTCCGGGACATACAATGAGCAGTTCTTC.

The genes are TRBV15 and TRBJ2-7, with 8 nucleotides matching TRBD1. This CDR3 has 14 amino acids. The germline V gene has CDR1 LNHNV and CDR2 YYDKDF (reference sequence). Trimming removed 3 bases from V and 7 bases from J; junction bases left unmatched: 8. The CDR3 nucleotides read TGTGCCACCAGCAGCGTGGACAGGGTGTTTGAGCAGTACTTC. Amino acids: CATSSVDRVFEQYF.

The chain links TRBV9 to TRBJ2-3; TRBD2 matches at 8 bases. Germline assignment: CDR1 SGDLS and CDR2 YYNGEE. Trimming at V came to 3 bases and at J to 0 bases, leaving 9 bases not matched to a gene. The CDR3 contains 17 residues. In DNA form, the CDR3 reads TGTGCCAGCAGCGCAAAATTTAGCGGGGCTAGCACAGATACGCAGTATTTT. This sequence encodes CASSAKFSGASTDTQYF.

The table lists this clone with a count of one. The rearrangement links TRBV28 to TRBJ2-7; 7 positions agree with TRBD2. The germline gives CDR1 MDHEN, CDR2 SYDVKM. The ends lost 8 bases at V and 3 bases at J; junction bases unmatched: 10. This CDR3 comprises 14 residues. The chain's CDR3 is CASLAGASGYEQYF. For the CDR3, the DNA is TGTGCCAGCTTGGCCGGGGCTAGCGGCTACGAGCAGTACTTC. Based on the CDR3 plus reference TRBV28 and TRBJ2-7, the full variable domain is DVKVTQSSRYLVKRTGEKVFLECVQDMDHENMFWYRQDPGLGLRLIYFSYDVKMKEKGDIPEGYSVSREKKERFSLILESASTNQTSMYLCASLAGASGYEQYFGPGTRLTVT.

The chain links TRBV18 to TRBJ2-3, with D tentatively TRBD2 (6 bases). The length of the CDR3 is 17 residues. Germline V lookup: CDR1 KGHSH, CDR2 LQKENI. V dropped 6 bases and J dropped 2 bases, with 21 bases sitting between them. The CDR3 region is CASSPGGGSPVTDTQYF. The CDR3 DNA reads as TGTGCCAGCTCGCCAGGAGGAGGGAGCCCCGTCACAGATACGCAGTATTTT.

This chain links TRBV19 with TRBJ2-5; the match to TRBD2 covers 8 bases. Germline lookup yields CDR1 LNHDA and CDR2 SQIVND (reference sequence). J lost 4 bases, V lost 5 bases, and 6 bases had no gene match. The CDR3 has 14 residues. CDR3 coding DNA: TGTGCCAGTAGTGGGACTAGGAGCCGAGAGACCCAGTACTTC. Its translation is CASSGTRSRETQYF.

The CDR3 DNA reads as TGCGCCAGCAGTGAAGGTGTATTAGCGGGAGGAGAGACCCAGTACTTC. As protein: CASSEGVLAGGETQYF. The rearrangement joins TRBV10-2 to TRBJ2-5; 10 bases fit TRBD2. Per germline, CDR1 WSHSY and CDR2 SAAADI. This CDR3 is built from 16 residues. Losses at the gene ends were 3 bases for V and 4 bases for J; bases not matched to a gene: 8.

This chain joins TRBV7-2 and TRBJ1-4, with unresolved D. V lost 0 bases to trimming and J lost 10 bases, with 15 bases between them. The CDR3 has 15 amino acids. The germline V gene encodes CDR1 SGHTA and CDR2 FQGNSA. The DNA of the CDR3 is TGTGCCAGCAGCTTAGCACTCCGGGAAGGATTAAAACTGTTTTTT. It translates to CASSLALREGLKLFF.

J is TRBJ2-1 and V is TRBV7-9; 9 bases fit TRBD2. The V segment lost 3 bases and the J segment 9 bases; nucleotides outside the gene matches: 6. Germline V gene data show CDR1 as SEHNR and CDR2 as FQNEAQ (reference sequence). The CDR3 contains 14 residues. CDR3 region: CASSFSGLAGEQFF. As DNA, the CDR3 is TGTGCCAGCAGCTTCTCGGGACTAGCCGGTGAGCAGTTCTTC.

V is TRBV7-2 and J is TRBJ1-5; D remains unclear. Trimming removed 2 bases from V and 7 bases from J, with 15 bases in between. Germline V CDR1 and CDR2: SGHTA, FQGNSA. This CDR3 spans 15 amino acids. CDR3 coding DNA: TGTGCCAGCAGCTTATCTCTGGGAGACCCCCAGCCCCAGCATTTT. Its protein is CASSLSLGDPQPQHF. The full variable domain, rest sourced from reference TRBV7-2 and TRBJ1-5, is GAGVSQSPSNKVTEKGKDVELRCDPISGHTALYWYRQSLGQGLEFLIYFQGNSAPDKSGLPSDRFSAERTGGSVSTLTIQRTQQEDSAVYLCASSLSLGDPQPQHFGDGTRLSIL.

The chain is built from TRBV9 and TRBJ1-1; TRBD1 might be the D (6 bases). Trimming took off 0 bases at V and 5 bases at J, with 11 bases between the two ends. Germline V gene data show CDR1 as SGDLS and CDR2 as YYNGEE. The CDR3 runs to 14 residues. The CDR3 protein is CASSVGNQGTEAFF. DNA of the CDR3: TGTGCCAGCAGCGTAGGCAACCAGGGGACTGAAGCTTTCTTT.